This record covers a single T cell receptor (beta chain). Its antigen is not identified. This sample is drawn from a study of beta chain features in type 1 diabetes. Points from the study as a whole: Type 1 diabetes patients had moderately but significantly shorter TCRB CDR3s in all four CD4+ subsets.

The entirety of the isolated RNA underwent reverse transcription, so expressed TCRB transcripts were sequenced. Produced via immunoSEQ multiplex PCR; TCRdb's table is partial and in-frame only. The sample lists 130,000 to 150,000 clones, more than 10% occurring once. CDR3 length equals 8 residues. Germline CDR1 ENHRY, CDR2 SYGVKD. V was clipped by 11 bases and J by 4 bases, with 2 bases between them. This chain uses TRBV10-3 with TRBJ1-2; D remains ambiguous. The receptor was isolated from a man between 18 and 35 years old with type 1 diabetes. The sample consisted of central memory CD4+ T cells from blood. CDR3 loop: CARYGYTF. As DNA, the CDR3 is TGTGCCCGCTATGGCTACACCTTC.